This is a list of T cell receptor beta chains from one sample in a study of T-cell memory formation after mild COVID-19. TCRdb used MiXCR to reprocess the 5' RACE reads, holding one entry per CDR3 protein. The repertoire has 120,000 to 150,000 distinct CDR3 sequences, 6% to 7% of them found once; the top ten carry roughly 2.1%. Input material: PBMCs or a T cell subset sorted from them (not recorded which). The receptors here all came from an adult woman who had mild COVID-19 (a few samples of this study predate the infection). Cell type and time point are not known. Both conserved end residues are part of each CDR3. The order of the fields is D gene, J gene, clone size, V gene, CDR3 DNA, CDR3 protein. D genes are given only for firm matches. The size field is filled for only some rows; it gives once, few, many or a size class.

d_gene: TRBD1
j_gene: TRBJ1-2
abundance: many
v_gene: TRBV25-1
CDR3nt: TGTGCCAGCAGGACAGGGGCGCAGGGTGGCTACACCTTC
CDR3aa: CASRTGAQGGYTF

d_gene: NA
j_gene: TRBJ1-2
abundance: NA
v_gene: TRBV6-2/TRBV6-3
CDR3nt: TGTGCCAGCAGTTACTCGGGGGGTAACTATGGCTACACCTTC
CDR3aa: CASSYSGGNYGYTF

d_gene: NA
j_gene: TRBJ2-7
abundance: many
v_gene: TRBV12-3/TRBV12-4
CDR3nt: TGTGCCAGCAGTTTAGCGGGAACCCCCGAGCAGTACTTC
CDR3aa: CASSLAGTPEQYF

d_gene: NA
j_gene: TRBJ1-4
abundance: many
v_gene: TRBV6-5
CDR3nt: TGTGCCAGCAGTTACAGGGAGGGAAAACTGTTTTTT
CDR3aa: CASSYREGKLFF

d_gene: NA
j_gene: TRBJ2-3
abundance: NA
v_gene: TRBV21-1
CDR3nt: TGTGCCAGCAGCATCGCTTTGGTCCAACGTTCTGATACGCAGTATTTT
CDR3aa: CASSIALVQRSDTQYF

d_gene: NA
j_gene: TRBJ1-2
abundance: NA
v_gene: TRBV12-3/TRBV12-4
CDR3nt: TGTGCCAGCAGTCGACGTGACACAGGTAGCGGCTACACCTTC
CDR3aa: CASSRRDTGSGYTF

d_gene: NA
j_gene: TRBJ1-1
abundance: NA
v_gene: TRBV20-1
CDR3nt: TGCAGTGCCAAACCGGGGCGTCCGCTAAGGAACACTGAAGCTTTCTTT
CDR3aa: CSAKPGRPLRNTEAFF

d_gene: NA
j_gene: TRBJ1-1
abundance: many
v_gene: TRBV6-5
CDR3nt: TGTGCCAGCAGTTATAGGAGAAACACTGAAGCTTTCTTT
CDR3aa: CASSYRRNTEAFF

d_gene: NA
j_gene: TRBJ1-5
abundance: NA
v_gene: TRBV20-1
CDR3nt: TGCAGTGCTAGATCCCCCTATAGGGAGGGCAATCAGCCCCAGCATTTT
CDR3aa: CSARSPYREGNQPQHF

d_gene: NA
j_gene: TRBJ1-1
abundance: many
v_gene: TRBV20-1
CDR3nt: TGCAGTGCTAGAATCACAGGACCTATGAACACTGAAGCTTTCTTT
CDR3aa: CSARITGPMNTEAFF

d_gene: NA
j_gene: TRBJ1-4
abundance: many
v_gene: TRBV20-1
CDR3nt: TGCAGTGCTAGATACGGGCAGGGTGATGAAAAACTGTTTTTT
CDR3aa: CSARYGQGDEKLFF

d_gene: NA
j_gene: TRBJ1-2
abundance: NA
v_gene: TRBV9
CDR3nt: TGTGCCAGCAGCGTAGAATATCCGGAGGGCCGTTATGGCTACACCTTC
CDR3aa: CASSVEYPEGRYGYTF